A single sample gave rise to the 3 T cell receptor beta chains below, sequenced in a study of early T cells in non-severe SARS-CoV-2 infection. MiXCR, applied by TCRdb to the 5' RACE reads, yields one record per CDR3 protein. The sample has roughly 20,000 distinct CDR3 sequences, around 4% seen once. Sequenced: whole blood. All receptors derive from an adult who was a healthcare worker with PCR-confirmed SARS-CoV-2 infection or an uninfected control (not recorded which).

This clonotype was seen at least ten times. The chain recombines TRBV11-2 with TRBJ2-7, with D perhaps assigned TRBD1 or TRBD2 (6 bases each). The CDR3 is 15 residues long. CDR1 and CDR2 (germline): SGHAT, FQNNGV. V lost 5 bases to trimming and J lost 2 bases, with 16 bases between them. Here the CDR3 DNA reads TGTGCCAGCAGCGGGCTGGGGGGCAGAGCCTACGAGCAGTACTTC. Translation: CASSGLGGRAYEQYF.

Worth noting for this clonotype: Possible read error: a much larger clone is one base away. The CDR3 does not end in the conserved phenylalanine or tryptophan, so this is likely a read error. DNA for the CDR3: TGCGCCAGCAGTGATGTAGCAGGCACAGATACGCAGTATTCT. This sequence encodes CASSDVAGTDTQYS. This chain links TRBV10-1 with TRBJ2-3, with unresolved D. The CDR3 contains 14 residues. Germline V gives CDR1 WNHNN, CDR2 SYGVQD (reference sequence). Trimming removed 3 bases at V and 1 base at J, with 8 bases between.

This clonotype appeared many times. CDR3 residues: CSGKAGSDSGELFF. The CDR3, as DNA: TGCAGTGGGAAAGCGGGGTCGGATTCCGGGGAGCTGTTTTTT. The genes are TRBV20-1 and TRBJ2-2; the match to TRBD2 covers 7 bases. The CDR3 loop spans 14 amino acids. CDR1 DFQATT and CDR2 SNEGSKA come from the germline V gene (reference sequence). V was clipped by 7 bases and J by 6 bases; unmatched bases: 11.